Below, 10 T cell receptor beta chains from the same sample are listed, as sequenced in a study of T-cell memory formation after mild COVID-19. TCRdb processed the 5' RACE reads anew with MiXCR; each CDR3 protein has one entry. The sample lists about half a million distinct CDR3 sequences, over 15% occurring once. Sequenced material: PBMCs or a T cell subset sorted from them (not recorded which). The source is an adult woman who had mild COVID-19 (a few samples of this study predate the infection). Cell type and time point are not known.

The chain carries TRBV5-5 and TRBJ2-1; the D gene is possibly TRBD2 (5 bases). CDR3 length equals 15 residues. V shed 1 base and J shed 3 bases, with 11 bases lying between them. Germline V gene sequence: CDR1 SGHKS, CDR2 YYEKEE (reference sequence). The DNA of the CDR3 is TGTGCCAGCAGCTTGACAGTGAGGGACTACAATGAGCAGTTCTTC. Amino acids: CASSLTVRDYNEQFF. Supplemented by reference TRBV5-5 and TRBJ2-1, the full variable domain reads DAGVTQSPTHLIKTRGQQVTLRCSPISGHKSVSWYQQVLGQGPQFIFQYYEKEERGRGNFPDRFSARQFPNYSSELNVNALLLGDSALYLCASSLTVRDYNEQFFGPGTRLTVL.

This clonotype has just a few counts. V usage is TRBV2 and J usage is TRBJ2-7; maybe TRBD2 (6 bases). With 4 bases removed from V and 1 base from J, the gap between germline ends came to 11 bases. Germline CDR1 SNHLY, CDR2 FYNNEI. The CDR3 loop spans 14 amino acids. CDR3 nucleotide sequence: TGTGCCAGCAGTGGGCAGGGACTTTCCTACGAGCAGTACTTC. Its translation is CASSGQGLSYEQYF.

This clonotype was counted between two and nine times. The rearrangement links TRBV6-5 to TRBJ1-1, with TRBD1 matching 7 bases. Germline values: CDR1 MNHEY, CDR2 SVGAGI. The CDR3 runs 13 residues. V was pared by 6 bases and J by 4 bases, with 5 bases of the junction left unmatched. CDR3: CASSSGQITEAFF. As DNA, the CDR3 is TGTGCCAGCAGCTCGGGACAGATCACTGAAGCTTTCTTT.

This clonotype was counted ten times or more. The chain has TRBV5-5 and TRBJ1-1; D is possibly TRBD1 (5 bases). V lost 2 bases and J lost 1, with 6 bases in between. Per germline, CDR1 SGHKS and CDR2 YYEKEE (reference sequence). CDR3 length: 13 residues. CDR3 sequence reads: CASSFGGNTEAFF. The CDR3 DNA reads as TGTGCCAGCAGCTTTGGGGGGAACACTGAAGCTTTCTTT.

This chain connects TRBV18 to TRBJ2-7; 10 nucleotides agree with TRBD1. Germline CDR1 reads KGHSH; CDR2 reads LQKENI. This CDR3 has 15 residues. The ends lost 3 bases at V and 7 bases at J; junction bases unmatched: 9. DNA for the CDR3: TGTGCCAGCTCACCCAGGGACAGGGGTGGATTGGAGCAGTACTTC. This gives the protein CASSPRDRGGLEQYF.

This chain uses TRBV9 with TRBJ2-1; 8 nucleotides line up with TRBD2. This CDR3 has 15 residues. V lost 4 bases to trimming and J lost 7 bases; unmatched junction nucleotides: 10. Germline V gives CDR1 SGDLS, CDR2 YYNGEE. CDR3 sequence: CASSPLAGSGNEQFF. In DNA, the CDR3 is TGTGCCAGCAGCCCTCTAGCGGGCTCGGGGAATGAGCAGTTCTTC.

This clonotype was counted a few times. The chain uses TRBV19 and TRBJ2-5; D remains unclear. Germline CDR1 and CDR2: LNHDA and SQIVND (reference sequence). Trimming removed 10 bases from V and 5 bases from J, with 11 bases in between. The CDR3 is 11 residues long. DNA of the CDR3: TGTGCCACCAAGACGACCGAGACCCAGTACTTC. Translated, it gives CATKTTETQYF.

The genes are TRBV6-1 and TRBJ1-5, with D possibly being TRBD1 (5 bases). The V end lost 7 bases, the J end lost 0 bases, and 13 bases lay between the germline ends. This CDR3 has 15 amino acids. Per germline, CDR1 MNHNS and CDR2 SASEGT. CDR3 region: CASTHGGDSNQPQHF. The CDR3 DNA follows: TGTGCCAGCACTCATGGGGGGGATAGCAATCAGCCCCAGCATTTT.

The rearrangement links TRBV5-6 to TRBJ2-7; 8 bases are a match to TRBD1. J was trimmed by 4 bases and V by 4 bases; bases with no gene match: 10. CDR1 and CDR2 (germline): SGHDT, YYEEEE. This CDR3 comprises 15 residues. The DNA of the CDR3 is TGTGCCAGCAGCCACCCCGGACAGGGCCAATACGAGCAGTACTTC. It encodes CASSHPGQGQYEQYF.

This clonotype has only a few counts. The V gene is TRBV11-3, the J gene TRBJ2-3; 15 bases line up with TRBD2. With 5 bases clipped from V and 1 base from J, the junction kept 4 bases outside the gene matches. CDR1 is SGHNT and CDR2 is YENEEA in the germline V gene. This CDR3 has 17 amino acids. The CDR3 DNA reads as TGTGCCAGCAGCCTTTGGACTAGCGGGGGGGGCACAGATACGCAGTATTTT. The encoded protein is CASSLWTSGGGTDTQYF.